The subject of this entry is one T cell receptor (beta chain). The antigen is undetermined. This record comes from a study of shared clonotypes between healthy human individuals. The CDR3 contains 13 residues. Germline V gives CDR1 MDHEN, CDR2 SYDVKM. Trimming left V 7 bases short and J 2 bases short, with 12 bases between. Study-level results: An expected dependence of interdonor clonotype sharing on sequencing depth was noted. Estimated richness values were generally larger in naive subsets than in memory subsets. Apart from blood, nothing was sampled; tissue repertoires likely differ.

In the authors' methods: ImmunoSEQ gave junction-only sequences without quality scores, so filtering differed. The data were produced by immunoSEQ multiplex PCR, yet TCRdb's version contains in-frame clones alone and is incomplete. Clonal size and the V and J genes are those of that table, whereas D and trimming came from the DNA. The profile shows 550,000 to 850,000 clones, roughly 72% of them singletons. The genes are TRBV28 and TRBJ2-7; possibly TRBD1 for D (5 bases). This clonotype was obtained from a woman aged 30 to 39 in good health. The sequencing input was memory CD4+ T cells sorted from blood. Subset of the sample: CD45RA-negative fraction. CDR3 amino acids: CASTLPGTYEQYF. As DNA, the CDR3 is TGTGCCAGCACCCTCCCAGGGACCTACGAGCAGTACTTC.